This T cell receptor beta chain was recorded in a study of T cells in Graves' hyperthyroidism and ophthalmopathy (dated by TCRdb to the late 2010s). Background on the whole study: Peripheral blood was collected at initial diagnosis, before any treatment. The 75 to 100 discovery patients were divided at random into training and test sets in a 7:3 ratio. TCR V-J signatures able to tell the groups apart were searched for in a discovery cohort of about a hundred patients, of whom 43 had Graves' ophthalmopathy and around 56 had stable Graves' hyperthyroidism. The study also compared thyroid tissue and blood T-cell repertoires from roughly 6 Graves' hyperthyroidism patients. An independent validation cohort of 18 to 20 hyperthyroidism patients and more than 15 patients who later progressed to ophthalmopathy tested prospective prediction of ophthalmopathy. Once sampling was done, hyperthyroidism patients were given methimazole at a starting dose of 30 mg daily, whereas ophthalmopathy patients were given high-dose intravenous methylprednisolone. According to the paper, TCR Vbeta CDR3 sequencing was carried out on over 130 peripheral blood samples, which came from over 40 ophthalmopathy, 70 to 80 hyperthyroidism and roughly 17 progressor patients.

Stable Graves' hyperthyroidism was defined as no progression to ophthalmopathy during 18 months of follow-up. Hyperthyroidism patients were newly diagnosed, had a disease duration of under 2 months, and were aged 18 to 65 years. Patients with uncontrolled infections, other autoimmune diseases, pregnancy or lactation were excluded. Diagnoses were established on the basis of clinical symptoms, serum thyroxine and TRAb, thyroid ultrasound, and orbital computed tomography. PBMCs were isolated from about 9 ml of fresh peripheral blood by Ficoll-Paque density gradient centrifugation. Total RNA was extracted using Trizol reagent, and RNA quality was assessed on an Agilent 2100 Bioanalyzer. TCR beta CDR3 regions were amplified from RNA transcripts. A first-round RT-PCR of the TCR CDR3 used the HTBI primer set with the Qiagen OneStep RT-PCR kit. Libraries were constructed in a second round of multiplex PCR, after which size selection and purification were carried out. Paired-end sequencing of the libraries was performed with 100 bp reads on an Illumina HiSeq2000. Concerning the study's data processing: SOAPnuke was used to process the raw data, throwing out any read that contained adapters or uncalled bases, had a mean Phred below 15, or lacked an exact constant-primer or identifier match. COPE v1.2.5 was used to merge the high-quality paired reads, and each unique nucleotide sequence was defined as a clonotype. MiTCR v1.1 was used to align clonotypes to the IMGT TRBV, TRBD and TRBJ reference segments. The analysis was restricted to V-J combinations with a frequency above 0.0001, which together covered just over 99% of the repertoires. A TCS score was defined as the ratio between F50 (clonal expansion) and ExV (chaos), using BLOSUM62-based TCRdist between CDR3 peptides within each V-J. Welch's t-statistics and random forest reduced some 510 V-J features to fewer than 15, which were used in a naive Bayes classifier (R e1071). TCRdb trimmed public reads at Q25 via fastp, called clones via MiXCR and kept in-frame beta chains. Rows merge per CDR3 protein into single entries with the most common DNA and genes. Here the V and J calls rest on TCRdb's processing, not on the authors' analysis. Across this sample there are some 550,000 distinct CDR3 sequences, with 20% to 25% seen only once. More than 20% of the sample comes from the top ten.

The paper as a whole reports these results and caveats: Blood samples also contained most of the expanded thyroid clonotypes (frequency above 0.001), which suggests that blood repertoires may reflect thyroid immune responses. Ophthalmopathy was separated from stable hyperthyroidism by a 13 V-J signature model, with approximately 86% sensitivity and about 81% specificity obtained in cross-validation and 80%/75% obtained in testing. No statistical method was used to set the sample size in advance, and investigators knew the group allocation. During validation, the model predicted progression to ophthalmopathy a median of around six months ahead of onset, with approximately 71% sensitivity and around 73% specificity.

This clonotype has at least ten counts. Its cognate antigen has yet to be identified. No qualities accompany the bases; no much larger clone lies one base away. Material for sequencing was blood. The receptor was derived from a man younger than 35 with Graves' hyperthyroidism.

The DNA is TGTGCCAGCAGTTTATCTCAGGGTAGTCAGCCCCAGCATTTT. Its product reads: CASSLSQGSQPQHF. The V and J segments used are TRBV28 and TRBJ1-5, with TRBD1 perhaps the D gene, on 5 matching bases. The CDR3 runs 14 residues from the cysteine to the phenylalanine. Here the CDR3 DNA is all that survives: 42 bases in frame from base 1. Taken from the germline V gene, the CDR1 and CDR2 loops are MDHEN and SYDVKM. V and J lose 1 base and 6 bases, and a span of 10 bases separates them.